A selection of T cell receptor beta chains follows, all from one sample in a study of T cell responses to AZD1222 COVID-19 vaccine. The method was immunoSEQ multiplex PCR; TCRdb's version includes in-frame clones alone and lacks a portion of them. Of about 150,000 clones in the sample, 80% to 95% were seen once. The sequencing used peripheral blood, collected 28 days after the second AZD1222 dose. These receptors were taken from an adult who received the AZD1222 COVID-19 vaccine. The CDR3 runs from the conserved cysteine through the conserved F or W. The order of the fields is V gene, D gene, J gene, clone size, CDR3 protein, CDR3 DNA. D genes are given only for firm matches. Size values are once, few and many counts, or a class for expanded clones, and some rows have none.

TRBV6-5	TRBD2	TRBJ2-4	NA	CASSQTSGPKNIQYF	TGTGCCAGCAGTCAAACTAGCGGCCCCAAAAACATTCAGTACTTC
TRBV5-1	TRBD1	TRBJ1-4	NA	CASSSTGNWGEKLFF	TGCGCCAGCAGCTCGACAGGGAATTGGGGTGAAAAACTGTTTTTT
TRBV7-9	TRBD2	TRBJ2-3	NA	CASSPTSGNMLRDTQYF	TGTGCCAGCAGCCCCACTAGCGGGAACATGTTGAGGGATACGCAGTATTTT
TRBV6-5	TRBD2	TRBJ2-3	NA	CASSRTSVRTDTQYF	TGTGCCAGCAGTAGGACTAGCGTTCGTACAGATACGCAGTATTTT
TRBV3-1/TRBV3-2	NA	TRBJ1-1	NA	CASSQDWTRRAFF	TGTGCCAGCAGCCAAGATTGGACCAGACGGGCTTTCTTT
TRBV7-9	NA	TRBJ1-5	NA	CASNDNEDQPQHF	TGTGCCAGCAACGACAACGAGGACCAGCCCCAGCATTTT
TRBV24-1	NA	TRBJ1-5	NA	CATSDNSGNQPQHF	TGTGCCACCAGTGATAATTCAGGGAATCAGCCCCAGCATTTT
TRBV7-8	NA	TRBJ2-3	NA	CASSLAPDTDTQYF	TGTGCCAGCAGCTTAGCCCCCGACACAGATACGCAGTATTTT
TRBV30	NA	TRBJ1-2	NA	CAWNYRGSLELVYGYTF	TGTGCCTGGAACTATCGGGGAAGCCTCGAATTAGTCTATGGCTACACCTTC
TRBV10-3	NA	TRBJ2-3	NA	CATSPVSRASTDTQYF	TGTGCCACCAGCCCGGTGAGCAGAGCTAGCACAGATACGCAGTATTTT
TRBV7-9	TRBD1	TRBJ1-1	few	CASSGGTANTEAFF	TGTGCCAGCAGCGGGGGGACAGCGAACACTGAAGCTTTCTTT
TRBV27	NA	TRBJ2-3	NA	CASRTRTTSSTDTQYF	TGTGCCAGCAGGACCCGGACAACGTCTAGCACAGATACGCAGTATTTT
TRBV2	NA	TRBJ1-5	NA	CASSGDGSNQPQHF	TGTGCCAGCAGTGGGGACGGTAGCAATCAGCCCCAGCATTTT
TRBV28	NA	TRBJ1-1	NA	CASSSGRTKAFF	TGTGCCAGCAGTTCCGGCCGGACAAAAGCTTTCTTT
TRBV7-9	TRBD1	TRBJ1-2	NA	CASSLNRWTGPVANYGYTF	TGTGCCAGCAGCTTAAACCGTTGGACAGGGCCGGTAGCTAACTATGGCTACACCTTC
TRBV28	NA	TRBJ1-2	NA	CASSLGGGTNYGYTF	TGTGCCAGCAGCCTGGGGGGGGGCACTAACTATGGCTACACCTTC
TRBV14	NA	TRBJ2-7	NA	CASSQDMRNTYDEQYF	TGTGCCAGCAGCCAAGATATGAGAAATACCTACGACGAGCAGTACTTC
TRBV2	NA	TRBJ1-1	NA	CASRDEPTEAFF	TGTGCCAGCAGGGACGAGCCAACTGAAGCTTTCTTT
TRBV7-9	NA	TRBJ2-7	NA	CASSWEGASHYEQYF	TGTGCCAGCAGCTGGGAGGGGGCTAGTCATTACGAGCAGTACTTC
TRBV5-1	TRBD1	TRBJ2-2	NA	CASSLTGAGTGELFF	TGCGCCAGCAGCTTGACAGGGGCAGGCACCGGGGAGCTGTTTTTT
TRBV3-1/TRBV3-2	TRBD1	TRBJ2-7	NA	CASSQATGGFYEQYF	TGTGCCAGCAGCCAGGCGACAGGGGGATTCTACGAGCAGTACTTC
TRBV27	NA	TRBJ2-6	NA	CASSRSRSGANVLTF	TGTGCCAGCAGCCGATCCAGGTCTGGGGCCAACGTCCTGACTTTC
TRBV7-2	NA	TRBJ1-3	NA	CASSLGLRGNTIYF	TGTGCCAGCAGCTTAGGTCTGCGGGGAAACACCATATATTTT
TRBV19	TRBD1	TRBJ1-5	NA	CASRDRGVQPQHF	TGTGCCAGCCGGGACAGGGGGGTTCAGCCCCAGCATTTT
TRBV18	TRBD1	TRBJ2-2	few	CASSQRQGVDTGELFF	TGTGCCAGCTCACAAAGACAGGGGGTCGACACCGGGGAGCTGTTTTTT
TRBV28	TRBD1	TRBJ1-5	NA	CAATGGPSNQPQHF	TGTGCCGCTACAGGGGGCCCTAGCAATCAGCCCCAGCATTTT
TRBV4-1	NA	TRBJ1-5	NA	CASSHKAGPKRDQPQHF	TGCGCCAGCAGCCATAAAGCGGGTCCCAAAAGGGATCAGCCCCAGCATTTT
TRBV6-2/TRBV6-3	TRBD1	TRBJ1-5	NA	CASSYTGDQPQHF	TGTGCCAGCAGTTACACAGGGGATCAGCCCCAGCATTTT
TRBV9	TRBD2	TRBJ2-7	NA	CASSIQREGYEQYF	TGTGCCAGCAGCATCCAGCGGGAGGGTTACGAGCAGTACTTC
TRBV18	NA	TRBJ2-4	NA	CASSPQQRENIQYF	TGTGCCAGCTCACCACAACAGCGGGAAAACATTCAGTACTTC
TRBV19	NA	TRBJ1-1	NA	CASSMRIRNTEAFF	TGTGCCAGTAGTATGAGAATACGGAACACTGAAGCTTTCTTT
TRBV6-2/TRBV6-3	NA	TRBJ1-3	NA	CASSYGPLSGNTIYF	TGTGCCAGCAGTTACGGTCCGCTCTCTGGAAACACCATATATTTT
TRBV6-5	NA	TRBJ2-7	once	CASRTTGPAYEQYF	TGTGCCAGCAGGACGACAGGTCCGGCCTACGAGCAGTACTTC
TRBV7-9	TRBD2	TRBJ2-3	once	CASILPAGSDTQYF	TGTGCCAGCATACTCCCAGCGGGATCGGATACGCAGTATTTT
TRBV7-2	NA	TRBJ2-7	NA	CASSSYGQYEQYF	TGTGCCAGCAGCTCATATGGACAGTACGAGCAGTACTTC
TRBV10-2	NA	TRBJ2-7	NA	CASSDRGPYEQYF	TGCGCCAGCAGTGACAGGGGCCCCTACGAGCAGTACTTC
TRBV12-3/TRBV12-4	NA	TRBJ2-3	NA	CASRLHTDTQYF	TGTGCCAGCAGACTCCACACAGATACGCAGTATTTT
TRBV5-4	TRBD1	TRBJ2-7	NA	CASSFDRDEQYF	TGTGCCAGCAGCTTCGACAGGGACGAGCAGTACTTC
TRBV3-1/TRBV3-2	TRBD2	TRBJ2-3	NA	CASSQRLAGADTQYF	TGTGCCAGCAGCCAACGACTAGCGGGGGCAGATACGCAGTATTTT
TRBV27	NA	TRBJ1-4	once	CASSFGAGRMFPVEKLFF	TGTGCCAGCAGTTTTGGGGCAGGGCGAATGTTCCCCGTGGAAAAACTGTTTTTT
TRBV28	NA	TRBJ1-3	NA	CASSFGRGNTIYF	TGTGCCAGCAGTTTCGGGAGAGGAAACACCATATATTTT
TRBV7-2	TRBD1	TRBJ1-2	NA	CASSLVGTGVIVYGYTF	TGTGCCAGCAGCTTAGTGGGGACAGGGGTTATCGTCTATGGCTACACCTTC
TRBV4-3	NA	TRBJ2-1	NA	CASSQTWDVRNEQFF	TGCGCCAGCAGCCAAACGTGGGACGTACGCAATGAGCAGTTCTTC
TRBV7-2	TRBD2	TRBJ2-1	NA	CASSARGTSGNYNEQFF	TGTGCCAGCAGCGCACGCGGGACTAGCGGAAATTACAATGAGCAGTTCTTC
TRBV6-5	TRBD2	TRBJ2-7	once	CASSYRLAGGTYEQYF	TGTGCCAGCAGTTACCGACTAGCGGGAGGTACCTACGAGCAGTACTTC
TRBV28	NA	TRBJ2-1	NA	CASSLSGTHSYNEQFF	TGTGCCAGCAGTTTGTCCGGGACACACTCCTACAATGAGCAGTTCTTC
TRBV23-1	TRBD1	TRBJ2-7	NA	CASSHPDRGSYEQYF	TGCGCCAGCAGTCACCCCGACAGGGGGAGCTACGAGCAGTACTTC
TRBV5-1	NA	TRBJ2-7	NA	CASSLESVGPYEQYF	TGCGCCAGCAGCTTGGAATCGGTGGGGCCCTACGAGCAGTACTTC
TRBV28	TRBD1	TRBJ1-2	NA	CASSPRTGGLYGYTF	TGTGCCAGCAGTCCACGGACAGGGGGCCTGTATGGCTACACCTTC
TRBV5-4	TRBD1	TRBJ2-7	NA	CASSRDSLYEQYF	TGTGCCAGCAGCCGGGACAGCCTCTACGAGCAGTACTTC
TRBV7-9	TRBD1	TRBJ1-3	NA	CASSSRQGWPGGNTIYF	TGTGCCAGCAGCTCGAGACAGGGTTGGCCAGGTGGAAACACCATATATTTT
TRBV9	NA	TRBJ2-5	NA	CASSVGAGVEETQYF	TGTGCCAGCAGCGTAGGGGCAGGGGTGGAAGAGACCCAGTACTTC
TRBV7-9	TRBD2	TRBJ2-3	NA	CASSPGLAGGTAQYF	TGTGCCAGCAGCCCGGGACTAGCGGGAGGCACGGCGCAGTATTTT
TRBV3-1/TRBV3-2	NA	TRBJ2-7	NA	CASSQEWGGTASYEQYF	TGTGCCAGCAGCCAAGAATGGGGGGGGACAGCTTCCTACGAGCAGTACTTC
TRBV10-1	NA	TRBJ2-1	NA	CASSTDRGVSYNEQFF	TGCGCCAGCAGCACCGATCGGGGAGTATCCTACAATGAGCAGTTCTTC
TRBV21-1	NA	TRBJ1-5	NA	CASSRGQGNQPQHF	TGTGCCAGCAGCAGGGGACAGGGCAATCAGCCCCAGCATTTT
TRBV5-4	NA	TRBJ1-3	NA	CASSFYSGNTIYF	TGTGCCAGCAGCTTTTACTCTGGAAACACCATATATTTT
TRBV28	TRBD1	TRBJ1-4	NA	CASSLEGTGLEKLFF	TGTGCCAGCAGTTTGGAGGGGACAGGTCTAGAAAAACTGTTTTTT
TRBV18	NA	TRBJ2-4	NA	CASSPKNIQYF	TGTGCCAGCTCACCCAAAAACATTCAGTACTTC
TRBV18	TRBD1	TRBJ1-5	NA	CASSPGQANQPQHF	TGTGCCAGCTCACCGGGACAGGCTAATCAGCCCCAGCATTTT